The next 2 T cell receptor beta chains were all read from a single sample in a study of T cells after yellow fever vaccination. MiXCR, applied by TCRdb to the 5' RACE reads, yields one record per CDR3 protein. The repertoire holds some 350,000 distinct CDR3 sequences, roughly 10% seen once, with 15% to 20% in the top ten. This sample comprised PBMCs, obtained on the day of the first yellow fever vaccination. Receptor source: a young man who received the YFV17D yellow fever vaccine.

This clonotype was found a few times. V and J are TRBV7-9 and TRBJ2-1; 7 bases align to TRBD2. The CDR3 runs 16 residues. Germline V gene sequence: CDR1 SEHNR, CDR2 FQNEAQ (reference sequence). V shed 8 bases, J shed 0 bases, and the junction held 10 bases outside the gene matches. CDR3 coding DNA: TGTGCCAGCCCCATGGAGGGGAGGGTCTCCTACAATGAGCAGTTCTTC. The encoded protein is CASPMEGRVSYNEQFF.

J is TRBJ1-2 and V is TRBV27, with D perhaps matching TRBD1 (6 bases). Germline values: CDR1 MNHEY, CDR2 SMNVEV (reference sequence). The V end was cut by 8 bases, the J end by 1 base, with 14 bases between. The CDR3 consists of 14 residues. Here the CDR3 DNA reads TGTGCCAGCGCTTCGAGGGGGAATAACTATGGCTACACCTTC. Its translation is CASASRGNNYGYTF.